Each of the 11 T cell receptor beta chains below was sequenced from the same sample in a study of T cells in women clearing cervical HPV infection. The assay was immunoSEQ multiplex PCR, and TCRdb's table has in-frame clones only and misses some. The specimen's table records some 41,000 clones. What was sequenced was blood buffy coat. The receptors stem from a woman between 18 and 69 years old with a cervical HPV16 infection that either progressed to CIN3+ or cleared (not recorded which).

Remarks on this clone: The read ends 3 residues early relative to the CDR3; the germline J gene fills the gap. The V gene is TRBV18, the J gene TRBJ1-1, with D possibly matching TRBD1 (6 bases). Germline V gene sequence: CDR1 KGHSH, CDR2 LQKENI. This CDR3 is 15 amino acids long. Trimming cost V 3 bases and J 0 bases, with 11 bases left between them. CDR3 residues: CASSPDSLMNTEAFF. The part of the CDR3 DNA that was read is TGTGCCAGCTCACCGGACAGCCTCATGAACACTGAA. Full variable domain (remainder filled in from reference TRBV18 and TRBJ1-1): NAGVMQNPRHLVRRRGQEARLRCSPMKGHSHVYWYRQLPEEGLKFMVYLQKENIIDESGMPKERFSAEFPKEGPSILRIQQVVRGDSAAYFCASSPDSLMNTEAFFGQGTRLTVV.

The CDR3 spells CSARGRDRDPYEQYF. Incomplete CDR3 DNA: TGCAGTGCTAGGGGCCGGGACAGGGACCCCTACGAG. The genes are TRBV20-1 and TRBJ2-7; 9 nucleotides line up with TRBD1. Sequencing ends 3 residues short of the CDR3 end; the germline J gene provides the rest. Germline V lookup: CDR1 DFQATT, CDR2 SNEGSKA (reference sequence). The CDR3 totals 15 residues. Trimming cost V 3 bases and J 2 bases; bases outside gene matches: 8.

Points on this clone: The CDR3 goes on 3 residues after the read ends, and that part is filled in from the germline J gene. The V call is TRBV12-3 or TRBV12-4, the J call TRBJ2-3; TRBD2 matches at 13 bases. This CDR3 is 17 amino acids long. V lost 6 bases, J lost 1 base, and 7 bases stayed unmatched. Incomplete CDR3 DNA: TGTGCCAGCAGCTTACGAGGACTAGCGGGAGGCACAGATACG. It translates to CASSLRGLAGGTDT. The whole CDR3 is CASSLRGLAGGTDTQYF.

Notes on this clone: Read data end 3 residues before the CDR3 end; the end is taken from the germline J gene. This sequence joins TRBV11-3 and TRBJ2-4, with D tentatively TRBD1 (6 bases). Germline-derived CDR1 and CDR2 are SGHNT and YENEEA. CDR3 length equals 15 residues. Incomplete CDR3 DNA: TGTGCCAGCAGCTTAGGGGACACCACTAACTATGGT. Amino acid sequence: CASSLGDTTNYG. The full CDR3 is CASSLGDTTNYGQYF. The entire variable domain, with the rest obtained from reference TRBV11-3 and TRBJ2-4, is as follows: EAGVVQSPRYKIIEKKQPVAFWCNPISGHNTLYWYLQNLGQGPELLIRYENEEAVDDSQLPKDRFSAERLKGVDSTLKIQPAELGDSAVYLCASSLGDTTNYGQYFGAGTRLSVL.

With regard to this clone: Read coverage stops 3 residues before the CDR3 terminus; the germline J gene supplies the remainder. The chain uses TRBV11-1 and TRBJ2-3; D possibly corresponds to TRBD2 (5 bases). Germline CDR1 is SGHAT and CDR2 is FQDESV (reference sequence). The CDR3 contains 15 residues. The part of the CDR3 DNA that was read is TGTGCCAGCAGCTTAGGACTACAAGGGCAAGAGACG. This gives the protein CASSLGLQGQET. Given in full, the CDR3 is CASSLGLQGQETQYF.

In the case of this clone: With the read ending 3 residues before the CDR3 end, the germline J gene is used to fill in that end. This rearrangement joins TRBV11-2 to TRBJ1-6; 9 nucleotides align to TRBD1. The CDR3 sequence is 15 residues long. Germline CDR1 reads SGHAT; CDR2 reads FQNNGV. Trimming removed 3 bases from V and 8 bases from J; junction bases left unmatched: 5. The CDR3 protein is CASSFTGGEDSPLHF. The part of the CDR3 DNA that was read is TGTGCCAGCAGCTTTACAGGGGGCGAGGATTCACCC.

CDR3: CASSPPGWYNTGELFF. The CDR3 DNA, read in part, is TGTGCCAGCAGTCCCCCGGGGTGGTACAACACCGGGGAG. V and J are TRBV6-2 or TRBV6-3 and TRBJ2-2; possibly TRBD2 for D (5 bases). The CDR3 end falls 3 residues outside the read, so it is completed with the germline J gene. Deletions cut 5 bases from V and 2 bases from J, with 15 bases between. This CDR3 region has 16 residues. Germline V CDR1 and CDR2: MNHEY, SVGEGT.

This clone is deemed medium-sized by its frequency. The read terminates 3 residues before the CDR3 end, so the remaining end is supplied by the germline J gene. The chain couples TRBV19 to TRBJ2-6; D may be TRBD1 or TRBD2 (6 bases each). The CDR3 loop spans 13 amino acids. CDR1 and CDR2 from the germline V gene are LNHDA and SQIVND (reference sequence). With 5 bases removed from V and 9 bases from J, the gap between germline ends came to 11 bases. The CDR3: CASSLQGGNVLTF. CDR3 bases read: TGTGCCAGTAGTTTACAGGGAGGCAACGTC.

Of note for this clone: With the read ending 3 residues before the CDR3 end, the germline J gene is used to fill in that end. V usage is TRBV28 and J usage is TRBJ1-5; weak D call: TRBD1 (6 bases). V dropped 5 bases and J dropped 3 bases, with 11 bases sitting between them. The CDR3 is 14 residues long. Germline assignment: CDR1 MDHEN and CDR2 SYDVKM. Incomplete CDR3 DNA: TGTGCCAGCAGTAAGGGGGGGTCCAATCAGCCC. Its protein is CASSKGGSNQP. The whole CDR3 sequence reads CASSKGGSNQPQHF.

As concerns this clone: The read terminates 3 residues before the CDR3 end, so the remaining end is supplied by the germline J gene. The rearrangement joins TRBV29-1 to TRBJ1-4; TRBD1 matches 12 bases. The ends lost 6 bases at V and 7 bases at J; junction bases unmatched: 3. Germline-derived CDR1 and CDR2 are SQVTM and ANQGSEA. This CDR3 contains 13 residues. The CDR3 region is CSVGQGAREKLFF. The part of the CDR3 DNA that was read is TGCAGCGTGGGACAGGGGGCGCGTGAAAAA. Filled out from reference TRBV29-1 and TRBJ1-4, the complete variable domain reads SAVISQKPSRDICQRGTSLTIQCQVDSQVTMMFWYRQQPGQSLTLIATANQGSEATYESGFVIDKFPISRPNLTFSTLTVSNMSPEDSSIYLCSVGQGAREKLFFGSGTQLSVL.

Regarding this clone: The CDR3 end is not reached by the read, which stops 3 residues before it; the germline J gene fills it in. The chain recombines TRBV7-2 with TRBJ1-1; possibly TRBD1 for D (5 bases). In germline, CDR1 is SGHTA, CDR2 FQGNSA. Trimming pared 2 bases from V and 4 bases from J, leaving 14 bases between. The CDR3 loop spans 15 amino acids. CDR3 in amino acids: CASSLQGGGGTEAFF. Incomplete CDR3 DNA: TGTGCCAGCAGCTTACAGGGTGGGGGGGGCACTGAA.